This T cell receptor (beta chain) derives from a study of blood T cell repertoires in COVID-19. In the original workflow: Reference gene primer amplification gave nucleated cell count estimates. Profiled with immunoSEQ multiplex PCR; TCRdb holds only in-frame clones, not every one. The DNA was the basis for D and trimming; V, J and clone size are from that table. The data hold 150,000 to 200,000 clones, with around 77% observed a single time. This TCR derives from a man in his sixties or seventies with active or convalescent COVID-19. Sequenced: peripheral blood.

The CDR3 nucleotides are TGCGCCAGCAGCCAAGCGCTAGGGAACACCGGGGAGCTGTTTTTT. Translation gives CASSQALGNTGELFF. This chain joins TRBV4-1 and TRBJ2-2, with no clear D. The V end lost 1 base, the J end lost 1 base, and 7 bases lay between the germline ends. Germline assignment: CDR1 MGHRA and CDR2 YSYEKL. This CDR3 spans 15 amino acids.